Listed here are 17 T cell receptor beta chains from one sample, sequenced in a study of cytomegalovirus exposure and HLA in healthy donors. Use of 60 Vbeta and 13 Jbeta primers characterized the PCR. Data came from immunoSEQ multiplex PCR; TCRdb stores just in-frame clones and leaves some out. The sample has 100,000 or so clones; 60% to 80% are singletons. The sequencing sample was made of PBMCs. The receptor source for this set is a middle-aged woman in good health and CMV-seropositive.

The rearrangement uses TRBV5-1 and TRBJ2-5, with D perhaps TRBD1 (5 bases). This CDR3 comprises 15 residues. CDR1 is SGHRS, CDR2 YFSETQ, per germline. V dropped 0 bases and J dropped 5 bases, with 14 bases sitting between them. Here the CDR3 reads CASSLADSGTETQYF. CDR3 bases: TGCGCCAGCAGCTTGGCCGACAGTGGTACGGAGACCCAGTACTTC. Full variable domain (rest looked up from reference TRBV5-1 and TRBJ2-5): KAGVTQTPRYLIKTRGQQVTLSCSPISGHRSVSWYQQTPGQGLQFLFEYFSETQRNKGNFPGRFSGRQFSNSRSEMNVSTLELGDSALYLCASSLADSGTETQYFGPGTRLLVL.

By sample share, this clone is medium-sized (0.01 to 0.1%). This CDR3 reads CASSVRRGGPLQETQYF. The DNA of the CDR3 is TGTGCCAGCAGCGTAAGGCGGGGGGGTCCTCTCCAAGAGACCCAGTACTTC. V and J are TRBV9 and TRBJ2-5; TRBD2 aligns across 9 bases. The germline CDR1 and CDR2 sequences are SGDLS and YYNGEE. This CDR3 has 17 residues. V was clipped by 1 base and J by 1 base; unmatched bases: 8.

This clone was seen more than once but under ten times. The chain is built from TRBV11-2 and TRBJ1-1; D not resolved. With 2 bases removed from V and 1 base from J, the gap between germline ends came to 5 bases. CDR3 length equals 13 residues. The germline V gene encodes CDR1 SGHAT and CDR2 FQNNGV. CDR3 coding DNA: TGTGCCAGCAGCTTACCGTGGAACACTGAAGCTTTCTTT. As protein: CASSLPWNTEAFF.

The chain has TRBV9 and TRBJ1-4, with D maybe TRBD1 (6 bases). V was shortened by 1 base and J by 6 bases, with 16 bases between the two germline ends. Germline V gene lookup returns CDR1 SGDLS and CDR2 YYNGEE. The length of the CDR3 is 16 residues. The CDR3 DNA follows: TGTGCCAGCAGCGTATTCTGGAACAGGGCCGATGAAAAACTGTTTTTT. It specifies CASSVFWNRADEKLFF. The whole variable domain, remainder taken from reference TRBV9 and TRBJ1-4, is DSGVTQTPKHLITATGQRVTLRCSPRSGDLSVYWYQQSLDQGLQFLIQYYNGEERAKGNILERFSAQQFPDLHSELNLSSLELGDSALYFCASSVFWNRADEKLFFGSGTQLSVL.

The chain couples TRBV25-1 to TRBJ2-3; D gene unclear. Trimming removed 5 bases at V and 5 bases at J, with 5 bases between. The CDR3 is 11 residues long. Germline V lookup: CDR1 MGHDK, CDR2 SYGVNS. CDR3 sequence: CASSLEDTQYF. CDR3 nucleotide sequence: TGTGCCAGCAGTCTAGAAGATACGCAGTATTTT.

This clone was counted only a few times. The V gene is TRBV25-1, the J gene TRBJ1-1, with no clear D. Germline values: CDR1 MGHDK, CDR2 SYGVNS. The CDR3 runs to 14 residues. The ends were cut back, 2 bases at V and 3 bases at J, with 10 bases in the middle. The CDR3, as DNA: TGTGCCAGCAGTGAAGCGGCGGGTTACACTGAAGCTTTCTTT. Amino acid sequence: CASSEAAGYTEAFF.

The gene calls are TRBV12-1 and TRBJ1-4. TRBV12-1 is a listed pseudogene. The CDR3 is 13 amino acids. The CDR3 DNA reads TGTGCCAGCAGCTTTAGGAGTAATGAAAAACTGTTTTTT. It codes for CASSFRSNEKLFF.

The gene calls are TRBV18 and TRBJ1-6; maybe TRBD1 (5 bases). V was shortened by 3 bases and J by 8 bases, with 11 bases between the two germline ends. The CDR3 sequence is 14 residues long. Germline assignment: CDR1 KGHSH and CDR2 LQKENI. This CDR3 reads CASSPQDRDSPLHF. The CDR3 nucleotides are TGTGCCAGCTCACCGCAAGACAGAGATTCACCCCTCCACTTT.

The gene calls are TRBV7-6 and TRBJ1-6, with no clear D. In germline, CDR1 is SGHVS, CDR2 FNYEAQ. Between the trimmed V and J ends, which lost 1 base and 7 bases, there was a span of 11 bases. This CDR3 has 15 amino acids. The CDR3 protein is CASSLGSTPNSPLHF. In DNA form, the CDR3 reads TGTGCCAGCAGCTTAGGTTCTACTCCAAATTCACCCCTCCACTTT.

The chain has TRBV4-1 and TRBJ1-2; D is perhaps TRBD1 (5 bases). V was trimmed by 4 bases and J by 4 bases, leaving 13 bases between them. Germline V gene lookup returns CDR1 MGHRA and CDR2 YSYEKL. The CDR3 consists of 14 residues. The CDR3 region has the DNA TGCGCCAGCAGCCCATCTGCAGGGTCCTATGGCTACACCTTC. Encoded protein: CASSPSAGSYGYTF.

With respect to this clone: This specimen includes other DNA sequences encoding the same CDR3. V and J are TRBV19 and TRBJ2-7; D unresolved. Between the trimmed V and J ends, which lost 3 bases and 0 bases, there was a span of 6 bases. Germline V gives CDR1 LNHDA, CDR2 SQIVND (reference sequence). The CDR3 totals 13 residues. The CDR3, as DNA: TGTGCCAGTAGTATTACAGACTCCTACGAGCAGTACTTC. Translated: CASSITDSYEQYF. Drawing the rest from reference TRBV19 and TRBJ2-7, the complete variable domain is DGGITQSPKYLFRKEGQNVTLSCEQNLNHDAMYWYRQDPGQGLRLIYYSQIVNDFQKGDIAEGYSVSREKKESFPLTVTSAQKNPTAFYLCASSITDSYEQYFGPGTRLTVT.

The V call is TRBV10-3, the J call TRBJ1-5, with 8 bases that match TRBD1. This CDR3 has 13 residues. The germline CDR1 and CDR2 sequences are ENHRY and SYGVKD. The J segment lost 7 bases and the V segment lost 7 bases, leaving 6 bases of the junction unmatched. CDR3 nucleotide sequence: TGTGCCATCACGGACAGGGAGGGACAGCCCCAGCATTTT. It is translated as CAITDREGQPQHF.

This clone was detected once. The chain carries TRBV18 and TRBJ2-7; 7 nucleotides match TRBD1. Trimming removed 5 bases from V and 0 bases from J; junction bases left unmatched: 10. This CDR3 is 16 amino acids long. Germline values: CDR1 KGHSH, CDR2 LQKENI. The CDR3 nucleotides are TGTGCCAGCTCAATAAGACAGGGCGATAGCTCCTACGAGCAGTACTTC. This translates into CASSIRQGDSSYEQYF. The full variable domain, with the rest looked up from reference TRBV18 and TRBJ2-7, is NAGVMQNPRHLVRRRGQEARLRCSPMKGHSHVYWYRQLPEEGLKFMVYLQKENIIDESGMPKERFSAEFPKEGPSILRIQQVVRGDSAAYFCASSIRQGDSSYEQYFGPGTRLTVT.

The J gene is TRBJ1-5, the V gene TRBV7-2; D is perhaps TRBD1 (6 bases). V was cut by 5 bases and J by 6 bases, with 17 bases left in between. The CDR3 contains 15 residues. Germline V lookup: CDR1 SGHTA, CDR2 FQGNSA. This CDR3 reads CASSPARGGGQPQHF. The CDR3, as DNA: TGTGCCAGCAGCCCTGCCAGGGGCGGAGGTCAGCCCCAGCATTTT.

This chain connects TRBV5-1 to TRBJ2-7, with D hard to call. The V gene lost 1 base and the J gene lost 0 bases, with 11 bases spanning the gap. Germline CDR1 SGHRS, CDR2 YFSETQ. CDR3 length: 15 amino acids. The DNA of the CDR3 is TGCGCCAGCAGCTTGTTGATCGGCGGCTCCTACGAGCAGTACTTC. It specifies CASSLLIGGSYEQYF.

The J gene is TRBJ1-4, the V gene TRBV10-3, with 8 positions matching TRBD1. CDR3 length: 15 amino acids. Germline V gene sequence: CDR1 ENHRY, CDR2 SYGVKD. Trimming cost V 7 bases and J 6 bases; bases outside gene matches: 10. The CDR3 loop reads CAIKGTGSSDEKLFF. The CDR3 coding sequence is TGTGCCATCAAGGGGACAGGCTCATCGGATGAAAAACTGTTTTTT.

The rearrangement links TRBV4-3 to TRBJ2-7, with a weak D call TRBD1 (7 bases). CDR1 and CDR2 (germline): LGHNA, YSLEER. The CDR3 is made up of 16 amino acids. Trimming took 1 base from V and 4 from J, leaving 17 bases between them. CDR3 amino acids: CASSQGPWAGGYEQYF. The CDR3 nucleotides are TGCGCCAGCAGCCAAGGGCCGTGGGCAGGGGGGTACGAGCAGTACTTC.